The clone carrying this T cell receptor (beta chain) was found many times. Amplified TCR beta CDR3 regions came from RNA transcripts. Using the HTBI primer set, a first-round RT-PCR was run on the TCR CDR3. TCRdb re-analysed the multiplex PCR reads in MiXCR, keeping a single row per CDR3 protein. Among about 500,000 distinct CDR3 sequences, 16% were seen once, and the ten largest hold 18%. The sample comes from a study of T cells in Graves' hyperthyroidism and ophthalmopathy. Diagnosis of hyperthyroidism was new in patients aged 18 to 65, and its duration was under 2 months. The CDR3 loop spans 13 amino acids. V shed 5 bases and J shed 5 bases, with 13 bases lying between them.

Sequenced sample: blood. The V and J genes are TRBV12-3 or TRBV12-4 and TRBJ2-7; D is unclear. The receptor's source is a woman under 30 with Graves' hyperthyroidism. The CDR3 nucleotides read TGTGCCAGCAGTGCCCAGGTCTGGGACGAGCAGTACTTC. Residues: CASSAQVWDEQYF.